This TCR beta chain was captured in a study of shared clonotypes between healthy human individuals. Study background: Donor composition was a couple of women and three men, aged 18 to 49. The plates for each donor numbered three CD4 naive, three CD4 memory, two CD8 naive and one CD8 memory.

Naivety among CD8 cells was defined by CD45RO negativity and positive CCR7 selection, thereby excluding terminally differentiated effector memory CD45RA+ cells. The donors were all Caucasian adults (living in Nashville, Tennessee). Assay used: immunoSEQ multiplex PCR; TCRdb lists only in-frame clones, some missing. Of about 600,000 clones listed, 95% to 98% are singletons. Germline V CDR1 and CDR2: KGHSH, LQKENI. CDR3 length equals 14 residues. The ends lost 3 bases at V and 3 bases at J; junction bases unmatched: 4. The source material was naive CD8+ T cells sorted from blood. The source of this sequence is a man aged 25 to 40 in good health. The chain is built from TRBV18 and TRBJ1-2; 7 nucleotides match TRBD1. The CDR3 here is CASSPAGTDYGYTF. CDR3 DNA sequence: TGTGCCAGCTCACCTGCCGGGACAGACTATGGCTACACCTTC.